These T cell receptor beta chains were read from a single sample in a study of radiotherapy plus CTLA-4 blockade in lung cancer. Clones were read by immunoSEQ multiplex PCR, and TCRdb kept only the in-frame ones, dropping some. The sample contains over 60,000 clones, around 87% of which appear only once. Sequences were derived from peripheral blood, sampled from a patient treated with radiotherapy plus ipilimumab. These TCRs come from a human donor with non-small cell lung cancer that progressed on radiotherapy plus ipilimumab. The CDR3 runs from the conserved cysteine through the conserved F or W.

j_gene	v_gene	CDR3aa
TRBJ1-5	TRBV28	CASRVVRGSSNQPQHF
TRBJ1-2	TRBV7-9	CASSSGQGYGYTF
TRBJ2-1	TRBV21-1	CASSKRSSYNEQFF
TRBJ2-5	TRBV5-1	CASSLSAGGEETQYF
TRBJ2-7	TRBV28	CASSSLPQWGNYEQYF
TRBJ2-1	TRBV2	CASGQGRSSYNEQFF
TRBJ2-1	TRBV5-1	CASSFSGTGPNEQFF
TRBJ2-7	TRBV4-1	CASSQWASYEQYF
TRBJ1-1	TRBV5-4	CASTPGTGKVEAFF
TRBJ1-5	TRBV10-2	CASKQDLNQPQHF
TRBJ2-7	TRBV7-8	CASSLAGTPDEQYF
TRBJ2-7	TRBV6-5	CASSPFGSHSYEQYF
TRBJ2-5	TRBV11-2	CASSLGGLETQYF
TRBJ2-5	TRBV18	CASSLRGYQETQYF
TRBJ2-7	TRBV27	CASSPRDRALSEQYF
TRBJ2-1	TRBV9	CASSVVRNEQFF
TRBJ1-2	TRBV15	CATSPHVTGLRGGYTF
TRBJ1-2	TRBV27	CASSPPGSGYGYTF
TRBJ2-3	TRBV6-6	CASSYGSGLTDTQYF
TRBJ1-2	TRBV15	CATSPDRIPTERGYTF
TRBJ1-1	TRBV11-3	CASSKQGMAEAFF
TRBJ2-1	TRBV11-2	CASTGLLSSYNEQFF
TRBJ2-1	TRBV18	CASSPQHTNNEQFF
TRBJ1-5	TRBV5-6	CASSEINSNQPQHF
TRBJ2-2	TRBV7-7	CASSLGPMAGDTGELFF